This T cell receptor beta chain was found in a study of T-cell reconstitution after alpha-beta-depleted transplantation in children. Unique molecular identifiers were built into the TCRbeta library. A single record per CDR3 protein comes from TCRdb applying MiXCR to the PCR reads. The table has 600,000 to 700,000 distinct CDR3 sequences, around 16% seen once. This clonotype was counted ten times or more. V was clipped by 0 bases and J by 4 bases; unmatched bases: 6. The length of the CDR3 is 17 residues. CDR1 is SGHDT and CDR2 is YYEEEE in the germline V gene. The sample consisted of PBMCs from the stem cell graft donor, taken from the stem cell graft. V usage is TRBV5-6 and J usage is TRBJ2-1; 11 bases fit TRBD2. The TCR sequence derives from a human donor who donated a stem cell graft to a child with acute myeloid leukemia. CDR3 region: CASSLVDGTSGYNEQFF. CDR3 DNA sequence: TGTGCCAGCAGCTTGGTAGATGGGACTAGCGGTTACAATGAGCAGTTCTTC.